The TCR beta chain described here comes from a study of T cells in Graves' hyperthyroidism and ophthalmopathy (dated by TCRdb to the late 2010s). For the study in its entirety: TCR V-J signatures able to tell the groups apart were searched for in a discovery cohort of 100 patients, of whom about 40 had Graves' ophthalmopathy and roughly 59 had stable Graves' hyperthyroidism. Prospective prediction of ophthalmopathy was tested in an independent validation cohort consisting of 18 to 20 hyperthyroidism patients and some 15 patients who later progressed to ophthalmopathy. For training and testing, the 100 or so patients in the discovery cohort were randomly divided in a 7:3 ratio. In several Graves' hyperthyroidism patients, the study also compared T-cell repertoires from thyroid tissue with T-cell repertoires from blood. Once sampling was done, hyperthyroidism patients were given methimazole at a starting dose of 30 mg daily, whereas ophthalmopathy patients were given high-dose intravenous methylprednisolone. TCR Vbeta CDR3 sequencing of some 140 peripheral blood samples (more than 40 ophthalmopathy, about 75 hyperthyroidism and roughly 17 progressor patients) is reported in the paper. Beyond this particular receptor, the publication reports: A model built on a 13 V-J signature distinguished ophthalmopathy from stable hyperthyroidism, reaching about 88% sensitivity and around 81% specificity in cross-validation and 80%/75% in testing. Sample size was not statistically predetermined, and blinding of investigators to group allocation was not performed. Most expanded thyroid clonotypes (frequency above 0.001) were also found in blood, which suggests that blood repertoires may mirror thyroid immune responses. In validation, the model predicted progression to ophthalmopathy with roughly 70% sensitivity and about 72% specificity, a median of around six months before onset.

Amplification of TCR beta CDR3 regions was carried out from RNA transcripts. A first-round RT-PCR of the TCR CDR3 used the HTBI primer set with the Qiagen OneStep RT-PCR kit. A second multiplex PCR round built the libraries, followed by size selection and purification. The libraries were sequenced on an Illumina HiSeq2000 using paired-end 100 bp reads. Regarding the original processing steps: SOAPnuke was used to process the raw data, removing reads that contained adapters or uncalled bases, had a mean Phred below 15, or lacked an exact match to the constant primer or identifier. High-quality paired reads were merged using COPE v1.2.5, and each unique nucleotide sequence was defined as a clonotype. Clonotypes were aligned to IMGT TRBV, TRBD and TRBJ reference segments using MiTCR v1.1. Analysis was restricted to V-J combinations with a frequency above 0.0001, which covered just over 98% of repertoires. A TCS score was defined as the ratio of F50 (clonal expansion) to E x V (chaos), with BLOSUM62-based TCRdist applied between CDR3 peptides within each V-J. Welch's t-statistics and random forest reduced fewer than 600 V-J features to some 14, which were used in a naive Bayes classifier (R e1071). The similarity between thyroid and blood repertoires was quantified using the Morisita-Horn index. TCRdb reran the public reads through fastp at Q25 and MiXCR, keeping productive beta chains. Under each unique CDR3 protein, matching rows form one entry showing the most common genes and DNA. These V and J calls originate from TCRdb's pipeline instead of the authors' own analysis. The sample contains over 650,000 distinct CDR3 sequences, just under 45% of them found a single time. The top ten clones comprise less than 8.5% of the sample.

The study excluded patients with uncontrolled infections, other autoimmune diseases, pregnancy or lactation. Diagnoses were established on the basis of clinical symptoms, serum thyroxine and TRAb, thyroid ultrasound, and orbital computed tomography. Trizol reagent was used to extract total RNA, and RNA quality was then checked on an Agilent 2100 Bioanalyzer. As to this clonotype: Its antigen remains undetermined. Base quality data are lacking; no much larger clone is found one base away.

The CDR3 has 17 amino acids, counting the end cysteine and phenylalanine. Only CDR3 DNA is held: 51 bases, read in frame from base 1. CDR1 and CDR2, per the germline V gene, are ENHRY and SYGVKD. V trim: 3 bases; J trim: 5 bases; unmatched bases: 15. Here the chain combines TRBV10-3 and TRBJ2-7; TRBD1 aligns with 8 central bases. What was sequenced was peripheral blood or thyroid tissue (not recorded which). The receptor's source is an adult man with Graves' disease, either hyperthyroidism or ophthalmopathy (not recorded which). The CDR3: CAISDWGRGLRFNEQYF. The base sequence is TGTGCCATCAGTGATTGGGGCAGGGGGCTAAGGTTCAACGAGCAGTACTTC.